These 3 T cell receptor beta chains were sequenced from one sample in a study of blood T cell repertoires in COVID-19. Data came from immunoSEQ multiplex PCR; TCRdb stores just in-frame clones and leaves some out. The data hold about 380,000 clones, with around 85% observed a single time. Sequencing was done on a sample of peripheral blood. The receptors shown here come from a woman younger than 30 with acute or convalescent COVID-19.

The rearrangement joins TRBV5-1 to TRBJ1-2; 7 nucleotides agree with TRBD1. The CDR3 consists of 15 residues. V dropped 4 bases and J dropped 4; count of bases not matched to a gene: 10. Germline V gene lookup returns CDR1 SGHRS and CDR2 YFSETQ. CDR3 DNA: TGCGCCAGCAGCGCCCGACAGGGTGTGGGCTATGGCTACACCTTC. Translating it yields CASSARQGVGYGYTF.

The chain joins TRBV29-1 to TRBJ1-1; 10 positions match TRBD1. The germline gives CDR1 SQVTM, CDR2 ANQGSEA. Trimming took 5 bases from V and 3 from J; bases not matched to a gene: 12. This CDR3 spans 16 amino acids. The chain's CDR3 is CSVLRGGTGEYTEAFF. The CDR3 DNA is TGCAGCGTTCTCCGAGGCGGGACAGGGGAGTACACTGAAGCTTTCTTT.

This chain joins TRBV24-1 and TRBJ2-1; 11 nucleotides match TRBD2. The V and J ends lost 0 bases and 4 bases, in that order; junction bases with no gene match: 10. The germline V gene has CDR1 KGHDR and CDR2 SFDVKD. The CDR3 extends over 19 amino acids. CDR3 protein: CATSDLPWTSGWGYNEQFF. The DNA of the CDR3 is TGTGCCACCAGTGATTTGCCCTGGACTAGCGGGTGGGGTTACAATGAGCAGTTCTTC.